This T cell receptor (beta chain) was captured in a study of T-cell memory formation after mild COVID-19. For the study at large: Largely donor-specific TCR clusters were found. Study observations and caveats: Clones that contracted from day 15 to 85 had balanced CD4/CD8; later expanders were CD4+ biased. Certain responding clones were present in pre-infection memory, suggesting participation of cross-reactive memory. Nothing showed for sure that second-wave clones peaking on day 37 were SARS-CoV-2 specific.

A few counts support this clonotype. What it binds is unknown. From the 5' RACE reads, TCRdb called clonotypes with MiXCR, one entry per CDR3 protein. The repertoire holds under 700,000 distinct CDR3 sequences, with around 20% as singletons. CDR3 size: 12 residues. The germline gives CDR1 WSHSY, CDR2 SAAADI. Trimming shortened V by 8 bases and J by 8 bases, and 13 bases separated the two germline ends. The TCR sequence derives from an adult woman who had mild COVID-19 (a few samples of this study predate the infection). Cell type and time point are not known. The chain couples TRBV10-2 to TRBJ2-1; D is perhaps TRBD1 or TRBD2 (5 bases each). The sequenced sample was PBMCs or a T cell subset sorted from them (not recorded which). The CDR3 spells CASRGANHEQFF. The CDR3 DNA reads TGCGCCAGCCGAGGGGCCAACCATGAGCAGTTCTTC.